Below are 13 T cell receptor beta chains sequenced from a single sample in a study of blood T cell repertoires in COVID-19. This table comes from immunoSEQ multiplex PCR, and its TCRdb copy is limited to in-frame clones, with some not included. This sample has 45,000 or so clones; 87% occur once, and the top ten carry about 8.8%. Sequenced material: peripheral blood. The source is a woman older than 75 with active COVID-19.

This clone has a single count. The rearrangement links TRBV7-9 to TRBJ2-3, with 8 bases that match TRBD1. The CDR3 covers 14 residues. CDR1 and CDR2 from the germline V gene are SEHNR and FQNEAQ (reference sequence). With 5 bases clipped from V and 5 bases from J, the junction kept 6 bases outside the gene matches. CDR3 sequence: CASSMYRGKDTQYF. The DNA of the CDR3 is TGTGCCAGCAGCATGTACAGGGGGAAAGATACGCAGTATTTT.

CDR3 loop: CSVRVGGQETQYF. The CDR3 bases are TGCAGCGTTCGAGTGGGGGGACAAGAGACCCAGTACTTC. The chain links TRBV29-1 to TRBJ2-5; weak D call: TRBD2 (6 bases). V lost 5 bases and J lost 2, with 12 bases in between. The germline V gene has CDR1 SQVTM and CDR2 ANQGSEA. The CDR3 is made up of 13 amino acids.

The rearrangement joins TRBV7-9 to TRBJ2-1; 12 positions match TRBD2. With V trimmed by 6 bases and J by 9 bases, 12 bases remained unmatched. This CDR3 has 16 residues. Per the germline V gene, CDR1 is SEHNR and CDR2 is FQNEAQ (reference sequence). CDR3 region: CASSPPGTSGSGEQFF. In nucleotides, the CDR3 is TGTGCCAGCAGTCCACCCGGGACTAGCGGGTCAGGTGAGCAGTTCTTC.

This rearrangement joins TRBV7-9 to TRBJ1-1, with D perhaps matching TRBD1 (5 bases). In germline, CDR1 is SEHNR, CDR2 FQNEAQ (reference sequence). V lost 7 bases and J 0 bases, leaving 12 bases between the germline ends. The CDR3 runs to 14 residues. The CDR3 nucleotides read TGTGCCAGCACCCTCTTGACAGTGAACACTGAAGCTTTCTTT. Encoded protein: CASTLLTVNTEAFF.

This chain joins TRBV4-2 and TRBJ2-3, with 11 bases identical to TRBD2. The CDR3 loop spans 15 amino acids. With V trimmed by 5 bases and J by 4 bases, 5 bases remained unmatched. CDR1 is LGHNA and CDR2 is YNFKEQ in the germline V gene. The CDR3 DNA is TGTGCCAGCAGCGAACTAGCGGGGGATGCAGATACGCAGTATTTT. This sequence encodes CASSELAGDADTQYF.

The J gene is TRBJ1-5, the V gene TRBV5-1; D unclear. Germline lookup yields CDR1 SGHRS and CDR2 YFSETQ. Trimming took off 2 bases at V and 3 bases at J, with 9 bases between the two ends. The length of the CDR3 is 14 residues. In nucleotides, the CDR3 is TGCGCCAGCAGCTTCGACGGAGTCAATCAGCCCCAGCATTTT. Its protein product is CASSFDGVNQPQHF.

The rearrangement uses TRBV19 and TRBJ1-6; D remains ambiguous. Germline values: CDR1 LNHDA, CDR2 SQIVND (reference sequence). This CDR3 has 16 amino acids. The V end was cut by 5 bases, the J end by 4 bases, with 15 bases between. The chain's CDR3 is CASSVSRASYNSPLHF. In nucleotides, the CDR3 is TGTGCCAGTAGTGTGAGTAGAGCCTCATATAATTCACCCCTCCACTTT.

The chain is built from TRBV5-4 and TRBJ2-5; TRBD2 might be the D (5 bases). The CDR3 sequence is 17 residues long. Germline V gives CDR1 SGHNT, CDR2 YYREEE (reference sequence). V gave up 4 bases and J gave up 4 bases, with 23 bases separating them. CDR3 sequence reads: CASSPPPLDLGTETQYF. The CDR3 DNA is TGTGCCAGCAGCCCCCCACCACTAGATTTAGGAACAGAGACCCAGTACTTC.

The rearrangement joins TRBV5-1 to TRBJ2-7; 7 bases line up with TRBD1. V was clipped by 0 bases and J by 6 bases; unmatched bases: 6. From germline, CDR1 is SGHRS and CDR2 YFSETQ. The CDR3 covers 14 residues. Here the CDR3 DNA reads TGCGCCAGCAGCTTGGTTCCAGGGGGTGGCGAGCAGTACTTC. Encoded protein: CASSLVPGGGEQYF. Variable domain in full (rest from reference TRBV5-1 and TRBJ2-7): KAGVTQTPRYLIKTRGQQVTLSCSPISGHRSVSWYQQTPGQGLQFLFEYFSETQRNKGNFPGRFSGRQFSNSRSEMNVSTLELGDSALYLCASSLVPGGGEQYFGPGTRLTVT.

The chain combines TRBV7-9 with TRBJ2-7, with D possibly being TRBD2 (7 bases). The germline V gene encodes CDR1 SEHNR and CDR2 FQNEAQ (reference sequence). Trimming stripped 5 bases from V and 2 bases from J, with 16 bases between. The CDR3 sequence is 15 residues long. CDR3 in amino acids: CASSPRGAGTYEQYF. CDR3 coding DNA: TGTGCCAGCAGCCCCCGGGGGGCAGGGACCTACGAGCAGTACTTC.

The chain combines TRBV18 with TRBJ1-5; D call uncertain. This CDR3 is 14 amino acids long. Deletions cut 1 base from V and 0 bases from J, with 4 bases between. The germline CDR1 and CDR2 sequences are KGHSH and LQKENI. The CDR3 DNA reads as TGTGCCAGCTCACCACGGCCTAGCAATCAGCCCCAGCATTTT. This gives the protein CASSPRPSNQPQHF.

CDR3 bases: TGTGCCAGCAGCCCGGGGAACAATCAGCCCCAGCATTTT. Amino acids: CASSPGNNQPQHF. The J gene is TRBJ1-5, the V gene TRBV7-2; D remains unclear. Trimming pared 5 bases from V and 3 bases from J, leaving 8 bases between. The germline CDR1 and CDR2 sequences are SGHTA and FQGNSA. This CDR3 spans 13 amino acids.

The J gene is TRBJ2-6, the V gene TRBV28, with TRBD1 matching 9 bases. Germline CDR1 reads MDHEN; CDR2 reads SYDVKM. V lost 6 bases, J lost 2 bases, and 5 bases stayed unmatched. The CDR3 spans 16 residues. CDR3 region: CASRRQGGTGANVLTF. The CDR3 DNA reads TGTGCCAGCAGACGACAGGGGGGAACTGGGGCCAACGTCCTGACTTTC.